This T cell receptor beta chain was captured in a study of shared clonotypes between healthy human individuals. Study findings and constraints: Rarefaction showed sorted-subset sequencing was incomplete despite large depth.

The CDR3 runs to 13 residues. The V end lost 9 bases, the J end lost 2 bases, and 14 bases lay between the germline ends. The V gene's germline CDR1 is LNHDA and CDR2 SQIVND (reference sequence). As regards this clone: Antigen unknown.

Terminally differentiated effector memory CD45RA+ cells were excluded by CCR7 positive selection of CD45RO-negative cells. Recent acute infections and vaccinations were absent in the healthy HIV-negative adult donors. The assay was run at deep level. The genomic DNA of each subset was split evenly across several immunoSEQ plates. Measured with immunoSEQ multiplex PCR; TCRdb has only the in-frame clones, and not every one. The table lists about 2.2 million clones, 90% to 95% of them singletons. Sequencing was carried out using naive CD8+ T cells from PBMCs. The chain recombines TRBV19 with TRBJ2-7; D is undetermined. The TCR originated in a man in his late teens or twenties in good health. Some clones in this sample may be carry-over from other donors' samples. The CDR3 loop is CASRLTGAYEQYF. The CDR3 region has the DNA TGTGCCAGCCGCCTGACCGGCGCCTACGAGCAGTACTTC.